This T cell receptor (beta chain) was profiled in a study of T cells in Graves' hyperthyroidism and ophthalmopathy. TCR beta CDR3 region amplification was performed from RNA transcripts. The study used the HTBI primer set for a first-round RT-PCR of the TCR CDR3. Each CDR3 protein gets one entry after TCRdb re-called the multiplex PCR reads with MiXCR. The repertoire holds under 650,000 distinct CDR3 sequences, with around 15% as singletons. This TCR came from a woman under 40 with Graves' hyperthyroidism. The sequencing sample was made of blood.

Here the CDR3 DNA reads TGTGCCAGCAGCTTGTCCTGGAGGGAAGCAAAGGATGGCTACACCTTC. This encodes CASSLSWREAKDGYTF. The J gene is TRBJ1-2, the V gene TRBV5-5; D is undetermined. V was clipped by 1 base and J by 6 bases, with 19 bases between them. The V gene's germline CDR1 is SGHKS and CDR2 YYEKEE (reference sequence). The CDR3 is 16 residues long. Full variable domain (remainder filled in from reference TRBV5-5 and TRBJ1-2): DAGVTQSPTHLIKTRGQQVTLRCSPISGHKSVSWYQQVLGQGPQFIFQYYEKEERGRGNFPDRFSARQFPNYSSELNVNALLLGDSALYLCASSLSWREAKDGYTFGSGTRLTVV.